This T cell receptor beta chain was sequenced during a study of Ad26.COV2.S vaccination and SARS-CoV-2 variants. Study background: Ad26.COV2.S shots went into the muscle once or twice, 56 days apart.

Sequencing was performed with immunoSEQ multiplex PCR; in TCRdb, only in-frame clones are kept and a portion is missing. The sample lists 360,000 or so clones, about 88% occurring once. CDR1 and CDR2 (germline): MNHNS, SASEGT. The CDR3 length is 15 residues. V was shortened by 2 bases and J by 0 bases, with 11 bases between the two germline ends. Treatment meaning: over 15 received Ad26.COV2.S at low or high dose, single or two shots; several received placebo; per-sample allocation not given. At day 63 after the first vaccine or placebo injection, samples were drawn. In its sample, this clone was seen a few times.

The starting material was peripheral blood, obtained in a trial of Ad26.COV2.S vaccine versus placebo. The chain is built from TRBV6-1 and TRBJ2-7; D possibly uses TRBD1 or TRBD2 (5 bases each). The TCR was taken from a person aged 18-60 years who received the Ad26.COV2.S COVID-19 vaccine or a placebo. This chain's CDR3 is CASSEWGSVSYEQYF. The CDR3 DNA reads TGTGCCAGCAGTGAATGGGGGTCTGTCTCCTACGAGCAGTACTTC.